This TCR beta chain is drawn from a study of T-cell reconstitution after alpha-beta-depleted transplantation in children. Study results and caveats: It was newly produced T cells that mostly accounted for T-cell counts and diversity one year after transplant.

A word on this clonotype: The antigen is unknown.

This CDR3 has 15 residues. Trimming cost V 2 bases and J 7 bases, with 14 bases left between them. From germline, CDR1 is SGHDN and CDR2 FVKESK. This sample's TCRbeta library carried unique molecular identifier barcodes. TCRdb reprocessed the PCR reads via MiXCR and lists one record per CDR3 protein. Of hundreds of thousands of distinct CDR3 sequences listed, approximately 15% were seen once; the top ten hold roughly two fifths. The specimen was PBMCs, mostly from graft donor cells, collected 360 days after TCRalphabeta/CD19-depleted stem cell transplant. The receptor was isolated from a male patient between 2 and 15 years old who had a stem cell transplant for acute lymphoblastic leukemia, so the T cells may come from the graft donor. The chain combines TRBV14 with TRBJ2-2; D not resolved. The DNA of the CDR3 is TGTGCCAGCAGCCAAAGTGGCCCGTTCGTCGGGGAGCTGTTTTTT. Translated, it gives CASSQSGPFVGELFF. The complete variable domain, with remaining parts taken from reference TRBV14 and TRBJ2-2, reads EAGVTQFPSHSVIEKGQTVTLRCDPISGHDNLYWYRRVMGKEIKFLLHFVKESKQDESGMPNNRFLAERTGGTYSTLKVQPAELEDSGVYFCASSQSGPFVGELFFGEGSRLTVL.